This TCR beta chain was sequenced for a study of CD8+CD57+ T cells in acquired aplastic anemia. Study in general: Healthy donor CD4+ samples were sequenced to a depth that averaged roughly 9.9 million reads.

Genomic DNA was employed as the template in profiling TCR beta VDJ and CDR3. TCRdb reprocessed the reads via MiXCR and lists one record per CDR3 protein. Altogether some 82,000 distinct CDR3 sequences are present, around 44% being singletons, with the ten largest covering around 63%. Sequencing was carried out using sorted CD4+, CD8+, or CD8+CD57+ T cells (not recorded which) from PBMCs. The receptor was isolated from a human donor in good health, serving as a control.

The CDR3 nucleotides read TGTGCCACCAGCAGAGATCCTAGCGGGGACTACGAGCAGTACTTC. Its protein is CATSRDPSGDYEQYF. V is TRBV15 and J is TRBJ2-7; TRBD2 aligns across 9 bases. The CDR3 spans 15 residues. Germline V gives CDR1 LNHNV, CDR2 YYDKDF (reference sequence). After removal of 0 bases from V and 3 bases from J, the junction contained 3 bases not matched to a gene. The whole variable domain, remainder taken from reference TRBV15 and TRBJ2-7, is DAMVIQNPRYQVTQFGKPVTLSCSQTLNHNVMYWYQQKSSQAPKLLFHYYDKDFNNEADTPDNFQSRRPNTSFCFLDIRSPGLGDTAMYLCATSRDPSGDYEQYFGPGTRLTVT.